The following is a T cell receptor (beta chain) sequence with its context. Its antigen is unknown. The method was immunoSEQ multiplex PCR; TCRdb's version includes in-frame clones alone and lacks a portion of them. The table lists 35,000 to 40,000 clones, around 89% of them singletons. The CDR3 runs 17 residues. The J segment lost 2 bases and the V segment lost 1 base, leaving 8 bases of the junction unmatched. Germline V gives CDR1 SGHVT, CDR2 SQSDAQ. The data are from a study of OX40 agonist ivuxolimab in advanced cancers. General study results and limits: Mean expanded clone counts were higher in CD8+ than CD4+ T cells.

The material sequenced was CD4+ or CD8+ T cells sorted from blood, taken in a trial of the OX40 agonist ivuxolimab. The clonotype originates from an adult with an advanced solid tumor such as melanoma, head and neck, liver or kidney cancer. The gene calls are TRBV7-4 and TRBJ2-7, with 10 bases aligning to TRBD2. The CDR3, as DNA: TGTGCCAGCAGCTTAGTATCTAGCGGGAGAGGTGCCTACGAGCAGTACTTC. Residues: CASSLVSSGRGAYEQYF.